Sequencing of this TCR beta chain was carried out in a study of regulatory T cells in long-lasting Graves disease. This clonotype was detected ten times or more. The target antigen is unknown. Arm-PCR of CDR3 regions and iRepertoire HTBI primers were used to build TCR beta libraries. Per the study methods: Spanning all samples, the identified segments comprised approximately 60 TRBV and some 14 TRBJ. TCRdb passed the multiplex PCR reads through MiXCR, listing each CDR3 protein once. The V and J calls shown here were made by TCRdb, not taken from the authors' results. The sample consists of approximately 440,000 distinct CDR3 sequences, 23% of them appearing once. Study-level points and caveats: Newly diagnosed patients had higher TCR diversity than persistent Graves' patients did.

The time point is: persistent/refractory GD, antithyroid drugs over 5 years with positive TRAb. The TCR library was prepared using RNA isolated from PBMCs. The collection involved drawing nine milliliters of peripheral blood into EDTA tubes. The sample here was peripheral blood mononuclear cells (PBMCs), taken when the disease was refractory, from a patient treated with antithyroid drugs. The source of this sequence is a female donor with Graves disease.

The CDR3 protein is CSARGQSYSSGELFF. The CDR3 coding sequence is TGCAGTGCTAGAGGACAGTCATATTCGTCCGGGGAGCTGTTTTTT. V is TRBV20-1 and J is TRBJ2-2; the D gene is possibly TRBD1 (5 bases). The germline CDR1 and CDR2 sequences are DFQATT and SNEGSKA (reference sequence). This CDR3 contains 15 residues. V was clipped by 1 base and J by 6 bases, with 15 bases between them.